The clone carrying this T cell receptor (beta chain) appeared many times. The data originate from a study of blood T cells in healthy people across ages. Study information: Using template switching, researchers captured about one barcoded beta molecule for each two T cells.

The sample, 9 to 10 milliliters of peripheral blood, was drawn from each donor. It was with a sample-barcoded 5' primer and a J-beta primer mix that a second PCR of about 7 to 12 cycles was run. With 12 random nucleotides, a template-switch adaptor tagged each individual cDNA molecule. TCRdb re-analysed the 5' RACE reads in MiXCR, keeping a single row per CDR3 protein. The data show around 700,000 distinct CDR3 sequences, with 20% to 25% seen just once and around 9.2% held by the top ten. This CDR3 is 15 amino acids long. Germline V gives CDR1 SGHTA, CDR2 FQGTGA. The sample also formed part of further work on T cells of mothers and their children. As that study records: The data showed no persistent microchimeric T cell clones.

The specimen was blood. The TCR comes from a boy younger than 18 in good health. The rearrangement uses TRBV7-3 and TRBJ2-5, with 11 bases aligning to TRBD2. The DNA matches TRBJ2-1 better at its end, which makes the J call doubtful. CDR3 amino acids: CASSTSGGGYNEQFF. CDR3 coding DNA: TGTGCCAGCAGCACTAGCGGGGGAGGCTACAATGAGCAGTTCTTC.